The 16 T cell receptor beta chains below all came from one sample that was sequenced in a study of shared T cell receptors in the human thymus. Some clones are missing from TCRdb's copy, which holds only in-frame ones; the method was immunoSEQ multiplex PCR. Altogether approximately 730,000 clones are present, over 75% being singletons, with the ten largest covering roughly 0.01%. This same sample was also part of a study on human thymus T cells.

Input material: thymocytes. All receptors derive from a girl under three years old with a congenital heart defect.

This clone was seen only a few times. The V and J genes are TRBV7-9 and TRBJ2-1; no reliable D call. Trimming shortened V by 2 bases and J by 0 bases, and 11 bases separated the two germline ends. Per the germline V gene, CDR1 is SEHNR and CDR2 is FQNEAQ (reference sequence). CDR3 size: 16 residues. This CDR3 reads CASSLSRRSSYNEQFF. The DNA of the CDR3 is TGTGCCAGCAGCTTATCCCGGCGGAGCTCCTACAATGAGCAGTTCTTC.

V gene TRBV10-1 combines with J gene TRBJ2-1, with D possibly TRBD1 on 9 matching bases. Germline-derived CDR1 and CDR2 are WNHNN and SYGVQD (reference sequence). With 4 bases removed from V and 3 bases from J, the gap between germline ends came to 19 bases. This CDR3 spans 17 amino acids. The CDR3 sequence: CASSAPGGTGNYNEQFF. DNA of the CDR3: TGCGCCAGCAGTGCCCCGGGGGGGACAGGGAACTACAATGAGCAGTTCTTC.

The chain carries TRBV6-1 and TRBJ2-3, with 10 positions matching TRBD2. This CDR3 is built from 20 residues. V shed 2 bases and J 0 bases; nucleotides not matched to a gene: 14. Germline V gene data show CDR1 as MNHNS and CDR2 as SASEGT. The CDR3 is CASSEPRTSGRPKSTDTQYF. CDR3 DNA sequence: TGTGCCAGCAGTGAACCTCGGACTAGCGGACGACCCAAAAGCACAGATACGCAGTATTTT.

The chain carries TRBV6-1 and TRBJ2-3, with 8 bases aligning to TRBD2. CDR3 length: 15 residues. J was trimmed by 4 bases and V by 6 bases; bases with no gene match: 9. Germline lookup yields CDR1 MNHNS and CDR2 SASEGT. In DNA form, the CDR3 reads TGTGCCAGCAGATGGGGGCGGGAGGTATCAGATACGCAGTATTTT. It yields the protein CASRWGREVSDTQYF.

V usage is TRBV2 and J usage is TRBJ1-4, with D uncertain. Trimming took 7 bases from V and 0 from J, leaving 6 bases between them. Germline CDR1 reads SNHLY; CDR2 reads FYNNEI. The CDR3 totals 13 residues. The CDR3: CASIGTTNEKLFF. The DNA of the CDR3 is TGTGCCAGCATTGGCACAACTAATGAAAAACTGTTTTTT. The full variable domain, in which reference TRBV2 and TRBJ1-4 provide the parts outside the CDR3, is EPEVTQTPSHQVTQMGQEVILRCVPISNHLYFYWYRQILGQKVEFLVSFYNNEISEKSEIFDDQFSVERPDGSNFTLKIRSTKLEDSAMYFCASIGTTNEKLFFGSGTQLSVL.

The chain links TRBV14 to TRBJ1-2, with no clear D. Trimming cost V 1 base and J 3 bases, with 24 bases left between them. The CDR3 has 19 amino acids. Germline CDR1 SGHDN, CDR2 FVKESK. In DNA, the CDR3 is TGTGCCAGCAGCCAAGGATTAGGAGGGCGTCCCCTAAACGACTATGGCTACACCTTC. Protein sequence: CASSQGLGGRPLNDYGYTF.

This sequence joins TRBV5-1 and TRBJ2-5; a weak D match, TRBD2 (5 bases). Between the trimmed V and J ends, which lost 7 bases and 1 base, there was a span of 17 bases. Germline-derived CDR1 and CDR2 are SGHRS and YFSETQ. The CDR3 extends over 15 amino acids. CDR3 protein: CASVRTRGGQETQYF. In DNA form, the CDR3 reads TGCGCCAGCGTTCGAACCCGAGGAGGCCAAGAGACCCAGTACTTC.

The CDR3 DNA sequence: TGTGCCAGCAGCTTGGATATGCGGGGGGCGCGTGGTCAGCCCCAGCATTTT. Translation: CASSLDMRGARGQPQHF. The rearrangement joins TRBV7-9 to TRBJ1-5; a weak D match, TRBD1 (6 bases). The length of the CDR3 is 17 residues. CDR1 is SEHNR and CDR2 is FQNEAQ in the germline V gene (reference sequence). V was trimmed by 3 bases and J by 6 bases, leaving 21 bases between them.

The chain links TRBV7-9 to TRBJ2-1, with 9 bases matching TRBD2. J lost 8 bases, V lost 6 bases, and 14 bases had no gene match. The CDR3 totals 16 residues. Germline V gives CDR1 SEHNR, CDR2 FQNEAQ (reference sequence). CDR3 coding DNA: TGTGCCAGCAGACCGAGGGCGGGGGGGCCGGTAGATGAGCAGTTCTTC. Translation gives CASRPRAGGPVDEQFF.

This clone was seen a few times. This chain uses TRBV7-9 with TRBJ2-3, with 8 bases aligning to TRBD1. The CDR3 runs 17 residues. Trimming at V came to 4 bases and at J to 4 bases, leaving 13 bases not matched to a gene. Germline V gene sequence: CDR1 SEHNR, CDR2 FQNEAQ (reference sequence). The CDR3 bases are TGTGCCAGCAGCTCCCAGACAGGGGAGGAACGACCAGATACGCAGTATTTT. Translated: CASSSQTGEERPDTQYF. The entire variable domain, with the rest obtained from reference TRBV7-9 and TRBJ2-3, is as follows: DTGVSQNPRHKITKRGQNVTFRCDPISEHNRLYWYRQTLGQGPEFLTYFQNEAQLEKSRLLSDRFSAERPKGSFSTLEIQRTEQGDSAMYLCASSSQTGEERPDTQYFGPGTRLTVL.

CDR3 in amino acids: CAAGGGTTLEDTQYF. In DNA form, the CDR3 reads TGTGCCGCTGGGGGAGGGACTACCTTGGAAGATACGCAGTATTTT. The rearrangement uses TRBV11-3 and TRBJ2-3; the match to TRBD2 covers 7 bases. CDR3 size: 15 residues. Germline CDR1 reads SGHNT; CDR2 reads YENEEA. After removal of 11 bases from V and 5 bases from J, the junction contained 16 bases not matched to a gene.

The chain couples TRBV5-8 to TRBJ1-6, with TRBD1 as a possible D gene (5 bases). Trimming left V 5 bases short and J 7 bases short, with 22 bases between. The CDR3 extends over 17 amino acids. Germline lookup yields CDR1 SGHTS and CDR2 YDEGEE. The CDR3 spells CASREVWVRGDNSPLHF. The CDR3 DNA reads TGTGCCAGCAGGGAGGTTTGGGTGCGGGGGGACAATTCACCCCTCCACTTT.

The chain uses TRBV6-1 and TRBJ2-5; D not certain. This CDR3 has 16 amino acids. V lost 1 base, J lost 1 base, and 13 bases lay in between. The V gene's germline CDR1 is MNHNS and CDR2 SASEGT. The CDR3 protein is CASSEVWALVQETQYF. CDR3 sequence (DNA): TGTGCCAGCAGTGAAGTTTGGGCGTTAGTCCAAGAGACCCAGTACTTC.

The chain employs TRBV5-5 and TRBJ2-6, with D unclear. The germline CDR1 and CDR2 sequences are SGHKS and YYEKEE (reference sequence). This CDR3 has 16 amino acids. Deletions cut 5 bases from V and 0 bases from J, with 12 bases between. The CDR3 loop reads CASRSCSCSGANVLTF. The CDR3 DNA follows: TGTGCCAGCAGATCTTGTAGTTGCTCTGGGGCCAACGTCCTGACTTTC.

V and J are TRBV18 and TRBJ2-2, with 7 bases lining up with TRBD2. The CDR3 consists of 14 residues. V trimming: 5 bases; J trimming: 6 bases; junction bases outside the gene matches: 6. In germline, CDR1 is KGHSH, CDR2 LQKENI. As DNA, the CDR3 is TGTGCCAGCTCAACGGGGGGAGACGCCGGGGAGCTGTTTTTT. This translates into CASSTGGDAGELFF. The full variable domain, with the rest looked up from reference TRBV18 and TRBJ2-2, is NAGVMQNPRHLVRRRGQEARLRCSPMKGHSHVYWYRQLPEEGLKFMVYLQKENIIDESGMPKERFSAEFPKEGPSILRIQQVVRGDSAAYFCASSTGGDAGELFFGEGSRLTVL.

This sequence joins TRBV15 and TRBJ2-1; possible D gene TRBD2, 6 bases. V was cut by 3 bases and J by 8 bases, with 20 bases left in between. The germline CDR1 and CDR2 sequences are LNHNV and YYDKDF (reference sequence). This CDR3 contains 16 residues. CDR3 in DNA: TGTGCCACCAGCAGGGTTGGATGGGGGGAAGGGGATGAGCAGTTCTTC. Amino acids: CATSRVGWGEGDEQFF. Full variable domain (rest looked up from reference TRBV15 and TRBJ2-1): DAMVIQNPRYQVTQFGKPVTLSCSQTLNHNVMYWYQQKSSQAPKLLFHYYDKDFNNEADTPDNFQSRRPNTSFCFLDIRSPGLGDTAMYLCATSRVGWGEGDEQFFGPGTRLTVL.